This T cell receptor beta chain was retrieved from a study of T-cell memory formation after mild COVID-19. Germline-derived CDR1 and CDR2 are MNHEY and SVGEGT. V lost 2 bases to trimming and J lost 10 bases, with 9 bases between them. The CDR3 is made up of 12 amino acids. This clonotype has only a few counts. The authors produced TCR alpha and TCR beta cDNA libraries with sample barcodes and UMIs by 5'RACE using constant-segment primers. TCRdb re-derived calls from the 5' RACE reads in MiXCR, one entry per CDR3 protein. The sample has 40,000 to 60,000 distinct CDR3 sequences, 10% to 15% seen once. The clonotype originates from a man between 18 and 35 years old who had mild COVID-19 (a few samples of this study predate the infection). Cell type and time point are not known. The chain joins TRBV6-2 or TRBV6-3 to TRBJ2-1; D gene uncertain. Sequences were obtained from PBMCs or a T cell subset sorted from them (not recorded which). The DNA for the CDR3 is TGTGCCAGCAGTTACCTTTTGGCGGAGCAGTTCTTC. This gives the protein CASSYLLAEQFF.